A selection of T cell receptor beta chains follows, all from one sample in a study of T cells of healthy individuals. TCRdb passed the 5' RACE reads through MiXCR, listing each CDR3 protein once. This table has about 96,000 distinct CDR3 sequences, 17% appearing once. All receptors derive from a human donor in good health. Both conserved end residues are part of each CDR3. A D gene is named only where the DNA matches it firmly. The listing skips clone size in some rows; elsewhere it reads once, few, many or a size class.

cdr3_nt,cdr3_aa,j_call,d_call,clone_size,v_call
TGCGCCAGCAGCCCTGGAGGAGGGGACACCGGGGAGCTGTTTTTT,CASSPGGGDTGELFF,TRBJ2-2,NA,many,TRBV4-3
TGCGCCAGCAGCCAAGATGCAGCAGGTACATACGAGCAGTACTTC,CASSQDAAGTYEQYF,TRBJ2-7,NA,many,TRBV4-1
TGTGCCAGCTCACCAACGACAGGGACTTCCTACGAGCAGTACTTC,CASSPTTGTSYEQYF,TRBJ2-7,NA,many,TRBV18
TGTGCCAGCAGCCCGAGCGGGGGAGAAACCTACGAGCAGTACTTC,CASSPSGGETYEQYF,TRBJ2-7,TRBD2,few,TRBV5-4
TGTGCCAGCAGTCCAACTAGCTCTGGGGCCAACGTCCTGACTTTC,CASSPTSSGANVLTF,TRBJ2-6,NA,few,TRBV6-5
TGTGCCAGTTCCCCGGGACCCAACACAGATACGCAGTATTTT,CASSPGPNTDTQYF,TRBJ2-3,NA,NA,TRBV19
TGCAGTGCTAGGGACAGGGAGAGGACCGGGGAGCTGTTTTTT,CSARDRERTGELFF,TRBJ2-2,TRBD1,few,TRBV20-1
TGCAGTGCTAGAGAAAGAATCCGGGGGCTTGACACTGAAGCTTTCTTT,CSARERIRGLDTEAFF,TRBJ1-1,NA,NA,TRBV20-1
TGTGCCAGCAGCTTGGGAGGGAACCTCCGATCTTACGAGCAGTACTTC,CASSLGGNLRSYEQYF,TRBJ2-7,NA,NA,TRBV5-4
TGTGCCACCAGCGAGACAACGGTTATTCAGTACTTC,CATSETTVIQYF,TRBJ2-4,NA,NA,TRBV15
TGTGCCAGCAGCTTGGCAGGATATAGCAATCAGCCCCAGCATTTT,CASSLAGYSNQPQHF,TRBJ1-5,NA,NA,TRBV5-6
TGTGCCAGCTCACCCGAGCGGAACTATGGCTACACCTTC,CASSPERNYGYTF,TRBJ1-2,NA,many,TRBV18
TGTGCCAGCAGTTTTCGTATCCCAGATACGCAGTATTTT,CASSFRIPDTQYF,TRBJ2-3,NA,NA,TRBV28
TGTGCCAGCAGCTCCCGAGACAGGGGCAGCGGCTACACCTTC,CASSSRDRGSGYTF,TRBJ1-2,TRBD1,few,TRBV7-2
TGTGCCAGCAGTTATCGAGGACAGGGCGGCTACGAGCAGTACTTC,CASSYRGQGGYEQYF,TRBJ2-7,TRBD1,NA,TRBV6-6
TGCAGCGTTGAGGTGTCAGGGGGTACCGGGGAGCTGTTTTTT,CSVEVSGGTGELFF,TRBJ2-2,TRBD1,many,TRBV29-1
TGTGCCAGCAGCTCGCGCGGGGAGTTTTTGGGGGTAGGCACAGATACGCAGTATTTT,CASSSRGEFLGVGTDTQYF,TRBJ2-3,NA,many,TRBV6-5
TGTGCCAGCAGCAAAGTCATTCCGGGAGGGACTGAAGCTTTCTTT,CASSKVIPGGTEAFF,TRBJ1-1,NA,many,TRBV21-1
TGTGCCAGCAGTTCAAACCAGCGGGAGAGATCCTACGAGCAGTACTTC,CASSSNQRERSYEQYF,TRBJ2-7,TRBD2,few,TRBV12-3/TRBV12-4
TGCGCCAGCAGCTGGAACCTAGCGGGGGATGACTACGAGCAGTACTTC,CASSWNLAGDDYEQYF,TRBJ2-7,TRBD2,NA,TRBV5-1
TGCGCCAGCAGCTTGGCCGGGCAGGATAGGTCGGGTTTCTTT,CASSLAGQDRSGFF,TRBJ1-1,NA,few,TRBV5-1
TGCGCCAGCAGCCAAGACCCGCGGGTGGAGCAGTACTTC,CASSQDPRVEQYF,TRBJ2-7,NA,NA,TRBV4-1
TGTGCCAGCAGTTTGAAACTACTATCGGAGACCCAGTACTTC,CASSLKLLSETQYF,TRBJ2-5,NA,few,TRBV28
TGCAGTTTTCTCGCCGGCGAGCAGTTCTTC,CSFLAGEQFF,TRBJ2-1,NA,few,TRBV20-1
TGTGCCAGCAGCCAAGAGTGGGGGTATGGCTACACCTTC,CASSQEWGYGYTF,TRBJ1-2,NA,few,TRBV3-1
TGTGCCAGCTCACCACGGGCCCCGACAGGGAGTGGGACAGATACGCAGTATTTT,CASSPRAPTGSGTDTQYF,TRBJ2-3,TRBD1,few,TRBV18
TGTGCCAGTAGCATAGCTGGGGCAGCAAATGAAAAACTGTTTTTT,CASSIAGAANEKLFF,TRBJ1-4,NA,NA,TRBV19
TGTGCCATCAGTGAGTCGTATAGGCCAGAGGAGCAGTTCTTC,CAISESYRPEEQFF,TRBJ2-1,NA,many,TRBV10-3
TGCAGTGCTTGGTCGACTAGCGGGAGCACAGATACGCAGTATTTT,CSAWSTSGSTDTQYF,TRBJ2-3,TRBD2,many,TRBV20-1
TGCGCCAGCACTCTGTCTAGCGGGACCGAGAATGAGCAGTTCTTC,CASTLSSGTENEQFF,TRBJ2-1,TRBD2,many,TRBV5-1
TGTGCCAGCAGAGACAGGGTCAACGACGAGCAGTACTTC,CASRDRVNDEQYF,TRBJ2-7,TRBD1,many,TRBV6-1
TGTGCCATCAGCAAAGGGACTAGCGGGGGGCAAGAGACCCAGTACTTC,CAISKGTSGGQETQYF,TRBJ2-5,TRBD2,few,TRBV10-3